This TCR beta chain was sequenced for a study of blood T cells in healthy people across ages. Study at large: With template switching, about one barcoded beta molecule was captured per two T cells. Study-level points and caveats: A strong correlation was seen between TCR beta diversity and naive T cell percentage.

Worth noting for this clonotype: Its antigen is not identified.

CDR1 and CDR2 from the germline V gene are LGHNA and YNFKEQ. The CDR3 has 16 amino acids. V dropped 0 bases and J dropped 6 bases, with 15 bases sitting between them. Through a sample-barcoded 5' primer and a J-beta primer mix, a second PCR was run for 7 to 11 cycles. A template-switch adaptor that had 12 random nucleotides put a tag on each cDNA molecule. At least 2.5 million CDR3-containing paired-end reads were obtained per sample. TCRdb itself ran the 5' RACE reads through MiXCR, one entry per CDR3 protein. The sample lists roughly 1,500,000 distinct CDR3 sequences; around 36% were seen once. The material sequenced was blood. The V gene is TRBV4-2, the J gene TRBJ2-4; D tentatively fits TRBD1 or TRBD2 (5 bases each). The sequence derives from a woman aged 25 to 39 in good health. The CDR3 here is CASSQEVGDQRNIQYF. The CDR3 bases are TGTGCCAGCAGCCAAGAGGTAGGGGACCAAAGAAACATTCAGTACTTC.